The 13 T cell receptor beta chains presented below share a single source sample, sequenced in a study of neurological immune-mediated disorders. TCRdb independently ran MiXCR on the 5' RACE reads; one entry per CDR3 protein. The sample shows about 40,000 distinct CDR3 sequences, approximately 2.4% of them seen only once. Sequenced input: PBMCs. These receptors were collected from a man in his fifties or sixties with multiple sclerosis.

This clonotype was detected ten times or more. One junction end does not reproduce the germline sequence, and a read error may be involved. The gene calls are TRBV29-1 and TRBJ2-6, with D maybe TRBD2 (6 bases). CDR1 and CDR2 (germline): SQVTM, ANQGSEA. The CDR3 covers 15 residues. This CDR3 is CSAGDFFSGAKVLTF. The CDR3 coding sequence is TGCAGCGCTGGGGACTTTTTCTCTGGGGCCAAAGTCCTGACTTTC.

This clonotype was found many times. J is TRBJ2-2 and V is TRBV5-6; D is perhaps TRBD1 or TRBD2 (5 bases each). CDR1 and CDR2 (germline): SGHDT, YYEEEE. Trimming took off 3 bases at V and 3 bases at J, with 12 bases between the two ends. This CDR3 spans 15 amino acids. The CDR3 coding sequence is TGTGCCAGCAGCTGGGGGATTAGCGACACCGGGGAGCTGTTTTTT. Translation: CASSWGISDTGELFF. The complete variable domain, with remaining parts taken from reference TRBV5-6 and TRBJ2-2, reads DAGVTQSPTHLIKTRGQQVTLRCSPKSGHDTVSWYQQALGQGPQFIFQYYEEEERQRGNFPDRFSGHQFPNYSSELNVNALLLGDSALYLCASSWGISDTGELFFGEGSRLTVL.

Many counts were recorded for this clonotype. The chain recombines TRBV11-3 with TRBJ2-1, with D possibly being TRBD1 (6 bases). Trimming took 8 bases from V and 9 from J, leaving 20 bases between them. Germline CDR1 SGHNT, CDR2 YENEEA. The CDR3 length is 14 residues. CDR3 residues: CASREGTTSSEQFF. The CDR3 nucleotides are TGTGCCAGCCGAGAGGGGACAACCTCAAGTGAGCAGTTCTTC.

This clonotype occurred many times. CDR3 loop: CASSLGKLQGWQETQYF. Written as DNA, the CDR3 is TGTGCCAGCAGCTTGGGGAAATTACAGGGTTGGCAAGAGACCCAGTACTTC. V usage is TRBV7-6 and J usage is TRBJ2-5; tentative D call: TRBD1 (6 bases). Per the germline V gene, CDR1 is SGHVS and CDR2 is FNYEAQ. Trimming pared 3 bases from V and 2 bases from J, leaving 19 bases between. The CDR3 sequence is 17 residues long.

This clonotype appeared many times. This chain joins TRBV5-1 and TRBJ2-7; 8 positions agree with TRBD1. The CDR3 loop spans 14 amino acids. Germline V gene sequence: CDR1 SGHRS, CDR2 YFSETQ. V shed 2 bases and J 2 bases; nucleotides not matched to a gene: 3. The DNA of the CDR3 is TGCGCCAGCAGCTTAAGACAGGGGCCCTACGAGCAGTACTTC. Protein: CASSLRQGPYEQYF.

At least ten counts were recorded for this clonotype. The CDR3 nucleotides are TGTGCCAGCAGCCAAGTCGGAGGGCCCACAGATACGCAGTATTTT. Its protein is CASSQVGGPTDTQYF. The chain employs TRBV3-1 and TRBJ2-3; D perhaps matches TRBD2 (6 bases). The V end lost 1 base, the J end lost 2 bases, and 10 bases lay between the germline ends. The CDR3 consists of 15 residues. Germline V gene data show CDR1 as LGHDT and CDR2 as YNNKEL (reference sequence).

This clonotype was counted many times. The chain links TRBV4-1 to TRBJ2-5, with TRBD1 matching 10 bases. V trimming: 4 bases; J trimming: 2 bases; junction bases outside the gene matches: 10. Germline CDR1 MGHRA, CDR2 YSYEKL. CDR3 length: 17 amino acids. The CDR3 reads CASSPGTGDRWQETQYF. CDR3 sequence (DNA): TGCGCCAGCAGCCCTGGGACAGGGGATCGGTGGCAAGAGACCCAGTACTTC.

This clonotype was seen repeatedly, ten times or more. V is TRBV6-2 or TRBV6-3 and J is TRBJ2-7; D gene unclear. Germline values: CDR1 MNHEY, CDR2 SVGEGT. Between the trimmed V and J ends, which lost 6 bases and 2 bases, there was a span of 8 bases. CDR3 size: 12 residues. CDR3 sequence (DNA): TGTGCCAGCAGGGAGTGGGCCTACGAGCAGTACTTC. Protein sequence: CASREWAYEQYF.

There are many counts of this clonotype. The chain carries TRBV12-3 or TRBV12-4 and TRBJ1-5; D is unresolved. V dropped 2 bases and J dropped 5 bases, with 4 bases sitting between them. The CDR3 loop spans 12 amino acids. CDR3 residues: CASSLPHQPQHF. The CDR3 DNA reads as TGTGCCAGCAGTTTACCCCATCAGCCCCAGCATTTT.

This clonotype showed up many times. V and J are TRBV7-9 and TRBJ2-2; D might be TRBD1 (6 bases). Germline-derived CDR1 and CDR2 are SEHNR and FQNEAQ (reference sequence). V was pared by 6 bases and J by 6 bases, with 20 bases between. The CDR3 runs to 16 residues. This CDR3 reads CASRPSGASLAGELFF. The CDR3 nucleotides read TGTGCCAGCAGACCCTCAGGGGCTAGCCTCGCCGGGGAGCTGTTTTTT.

The sample holds many counts of this clonotype. J is TRBJ2-5 and V is TRBV20-1; D possibly corresponds to TRBD2 (5 bases). The CDR3 has 14 amino acids. Trimming pared 5 bases from V and 5 bases from J, leaving 18 bases between. CDR1 is DFQATT, CDR2 SNEGSKA, per germline (reference sequence). The CDR3 DNA reads TGCAGTGCTCTGATAGGCGGGTCTTGGGAGACCCAGTACTTC. Translated: CSALIGGSWETQYF.

This clonotype was picked up many times. The CDR3 is CASSSTPGLAETYNEQFF. The CDR3 region has the DNA TGTGCCAGCAGTTCTACTCCGGGACTAGCGGAGACCTACAATGAGCAGTTCTTC. The chain links TRBV12-3 or TRBV12-4 to TRBJ2-1; 11 bases map to TRBD2. V was pared by 4 bases and J by 2 bases, with 10 bases of the junction left unmatched. CDR3 length equals 18 residues.

V is TRBV5-1 and J is TRBJ1-4, with D possibly TRBD1 on 6 matching bases. CDR1 and CDR2 (germline): SGHRS, YFSETQ. The CDR3 is 14 amino acids. The V end was cut by 4 bases, the J end by 3 bases, with 10 bases between. The CDR3 coding sequence is TGCGCCAGCAGCGTGGGGACATCTAATGAAAAACTGTTTTTT. As protein: CASSVGTSNEKLFF. The full variable domain, with the rest looked up from reference TRBV5-1 and TRBJ1-4, is KAGVTQTPRYLIKTRGQQVTLSCSPISGHRSVSWYQQTPGQGLQFLFEYFSETQRNKGNFPGRFSGRQFSNSRSEMNVSTLELGDSALYLCASSVGTSNEKLFFGSGTQLSVL.